What follows describes a single T cell receptor (beta chain). The antigen remains undetermined. As it was prepared, the TCRbeta library received unique molecular identifiers. TCRdb redid the calling of the PCR reads with MiXCR, one entry per CDR3 protein. Of about 440,000 distinct CDR3 sequences listed, around two fifths are singletons. The data derive from a study of T-cell reconstitution after alpha-beta-depleted transplantation in children. The study's findings and limits: The study traced high day-60 TCRbeta diversity in some patients to surviving recipient T cells and thymic progenitors. By one year post-transplant, T-cell counts and diversity largely arose from T cells that were newly produced. Reportedly, alpha-beta T cells present about two months post-transplant originated from several hundred expanded clones of graft origin.

Trimming shortened V by 4 bases and J by 0 bases, and 16 bases separated the two germline ends. The CDR3 contains 17 residues. Germline V gene data show CDR1 as SGHTA and CDR2 as FQGTGA. This sequence originates from a girl aged 2 to 9 with aplastic anemia, due to receive a stem cell transplant. J is TRBJ2-1 and V is TRBV7-3; D possibly corresponds to TRBD1 (6 bases). This specimen consisted of PBMCs, obtained before TCRalphabeta/CD19-depleted stem cell transplant. The DNA of the CDR3 is TGTGCCAGCAGCTCCTCAGGGGACGTGAGCTCCTACAATGAGCAGTTCTTC. It codes for CASSSSGDVSSYNEQFF.